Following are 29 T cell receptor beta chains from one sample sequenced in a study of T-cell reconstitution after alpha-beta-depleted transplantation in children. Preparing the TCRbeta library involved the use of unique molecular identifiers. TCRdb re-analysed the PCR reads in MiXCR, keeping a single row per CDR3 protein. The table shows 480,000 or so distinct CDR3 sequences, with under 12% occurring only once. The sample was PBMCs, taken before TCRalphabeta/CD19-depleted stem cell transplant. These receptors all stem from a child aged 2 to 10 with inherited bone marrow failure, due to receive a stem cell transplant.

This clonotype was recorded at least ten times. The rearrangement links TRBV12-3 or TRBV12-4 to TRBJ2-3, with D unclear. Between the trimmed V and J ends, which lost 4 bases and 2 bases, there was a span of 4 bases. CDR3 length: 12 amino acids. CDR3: CASSSFTDTQYF. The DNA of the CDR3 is TGTGCCAGCAGTTCTTTCACAGATACGCAGTATTTT.

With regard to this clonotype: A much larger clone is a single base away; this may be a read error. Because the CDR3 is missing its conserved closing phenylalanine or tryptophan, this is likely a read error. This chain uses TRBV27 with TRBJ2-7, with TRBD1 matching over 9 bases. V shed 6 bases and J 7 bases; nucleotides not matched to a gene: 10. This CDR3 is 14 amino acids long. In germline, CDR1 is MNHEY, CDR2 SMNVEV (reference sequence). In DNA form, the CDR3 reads TGTGCCAGCAGCGAACGGACAGGGGCGGGTGAGCAGTACCTC. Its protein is CASSERTGAGEQYL.

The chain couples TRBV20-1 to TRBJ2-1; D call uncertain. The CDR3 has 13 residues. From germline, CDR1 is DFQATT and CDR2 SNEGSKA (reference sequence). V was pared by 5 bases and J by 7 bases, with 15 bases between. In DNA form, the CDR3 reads TGCAGTGCTCCCTGGTTGGCCTCAAATGAGCAGTTCTTC. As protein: CSAPWLASNEQFF.

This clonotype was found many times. In nucleotides, the CDR3 is TGTGCCACCAGTGATTCCGGGACACGGGATACGCAGTATTTT. Protein sequence: CATSDSGTRDTQYF. The chain couples TRBV24-1 to TRBJ2-3, with D possibly TRBD1 on 6 matching bases. The germline V gene has CDR1 KGHDR and CDR2 SFDVKD. V gave up 2 bases and J gave up 6 bases, with 11 bases separating them. This CDR3 is built from 14 residues.

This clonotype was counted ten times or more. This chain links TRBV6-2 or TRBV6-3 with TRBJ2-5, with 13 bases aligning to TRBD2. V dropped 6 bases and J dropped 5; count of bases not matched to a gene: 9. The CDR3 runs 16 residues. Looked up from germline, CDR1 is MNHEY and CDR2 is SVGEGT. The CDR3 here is CASRGSGTSGNETQYF. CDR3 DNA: TGTGCCAGCAGGGGCTCCGGGACTAGCGGGAATGAGACCCAGTACTTC.

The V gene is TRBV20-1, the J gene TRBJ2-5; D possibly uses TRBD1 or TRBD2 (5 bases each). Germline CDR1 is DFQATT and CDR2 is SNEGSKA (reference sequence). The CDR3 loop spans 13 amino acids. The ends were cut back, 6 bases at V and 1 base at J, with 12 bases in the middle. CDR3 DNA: TGCAGTGCAATCAGGGAGTTCCAAGAGACCCAGTACTTC. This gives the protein CSAIREFQETQYF.

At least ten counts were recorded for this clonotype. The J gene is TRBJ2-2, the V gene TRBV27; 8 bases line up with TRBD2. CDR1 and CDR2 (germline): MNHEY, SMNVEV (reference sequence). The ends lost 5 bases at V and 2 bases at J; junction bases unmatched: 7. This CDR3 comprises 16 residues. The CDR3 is CASSMGLGINTGELFF. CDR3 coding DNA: TGTGCCAGCAGTATGGGACTAGGGATTAACACCGGGGAGCTGTTTTTT.

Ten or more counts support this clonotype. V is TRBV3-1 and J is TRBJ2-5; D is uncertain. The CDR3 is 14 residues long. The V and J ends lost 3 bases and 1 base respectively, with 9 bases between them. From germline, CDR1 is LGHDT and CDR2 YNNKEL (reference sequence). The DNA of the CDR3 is TGTGCCAGCAGCCACCACGCGTCCCAAGAGACCCAGTACTTC. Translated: CASSHHASQETQYF.

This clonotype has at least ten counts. DNA of the CDR3: TGTGCCACCAGCAGATTAGGACAGGGTCCCGCAGATACGCAGTATTTT. Residues: CATSRLGQGPADTQYF. The rearrangement joins TRBV15 to TRBJ2-3; 8 bases agree with TRBD1. This CDR3 has 16 amino acids. J lost 4 bases, V lost 2 bases, and 8 bases had no gene match. Germline values: CDR1 LNHNV, CDR2 YYDKDF (reference sequence).

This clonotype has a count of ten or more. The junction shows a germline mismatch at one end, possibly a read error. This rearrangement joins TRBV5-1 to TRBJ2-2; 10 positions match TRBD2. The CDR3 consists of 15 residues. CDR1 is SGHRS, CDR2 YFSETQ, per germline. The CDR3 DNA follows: TGTGCCAGCAGCTGGACTAGCGGGAACACCGGGGAGCTGTTTTTT. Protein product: CASSWTSGNTGELFF.

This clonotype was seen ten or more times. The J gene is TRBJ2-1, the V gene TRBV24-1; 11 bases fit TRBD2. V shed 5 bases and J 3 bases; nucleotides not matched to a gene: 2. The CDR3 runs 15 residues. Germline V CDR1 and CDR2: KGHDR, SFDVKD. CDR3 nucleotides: TGTGCCACCAGTGGGCTAGCGGGAGGCTACAATGAGCAGTTCTTC. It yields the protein CATSGLAGGYNEQFF.

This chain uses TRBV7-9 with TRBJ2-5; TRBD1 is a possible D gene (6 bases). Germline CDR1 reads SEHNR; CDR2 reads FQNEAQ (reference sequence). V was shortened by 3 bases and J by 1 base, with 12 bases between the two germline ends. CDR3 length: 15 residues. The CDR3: CASSFQGQVQETQYF. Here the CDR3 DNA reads TGTGCCAGCAGCTTTCAGGGGCAGGTCCAAGAGACCCAGTACTTC.

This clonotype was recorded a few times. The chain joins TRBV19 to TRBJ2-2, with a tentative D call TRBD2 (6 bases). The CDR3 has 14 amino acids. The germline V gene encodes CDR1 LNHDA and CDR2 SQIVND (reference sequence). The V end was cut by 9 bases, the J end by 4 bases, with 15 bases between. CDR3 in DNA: TGTGCCAGCGCCGTAGCGGATTCCACCGGGGAGCTGTTTTTT. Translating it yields CASAVADSTGELFF.

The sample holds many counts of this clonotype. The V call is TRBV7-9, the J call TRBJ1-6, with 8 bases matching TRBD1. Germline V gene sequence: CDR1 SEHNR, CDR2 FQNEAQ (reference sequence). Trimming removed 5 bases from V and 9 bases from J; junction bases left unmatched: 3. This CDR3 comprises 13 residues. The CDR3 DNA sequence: TGTGCCAGCAGCATAGACAGGGGTTCACCCCTCCACTTT. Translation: CASSIDRGSPLHF.

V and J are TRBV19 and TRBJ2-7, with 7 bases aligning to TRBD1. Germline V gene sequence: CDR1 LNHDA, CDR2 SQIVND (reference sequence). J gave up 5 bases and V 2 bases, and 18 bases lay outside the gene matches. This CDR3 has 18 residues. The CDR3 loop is CASSIRWDSNSRGDEQYF. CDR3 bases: TGTGCCAGTAGTATACGCTGGGACAGTAACTCTCGAGGAGACGAGCAGTACTTC.

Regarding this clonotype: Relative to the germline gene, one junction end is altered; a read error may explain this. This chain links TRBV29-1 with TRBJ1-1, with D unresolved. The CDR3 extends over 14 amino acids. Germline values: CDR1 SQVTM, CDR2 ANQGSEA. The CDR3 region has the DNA TGCAGCGTTGACAGGAGACACATGAACACTGACGCTTTCTTT. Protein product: CSVDRRHMNTDAFF.

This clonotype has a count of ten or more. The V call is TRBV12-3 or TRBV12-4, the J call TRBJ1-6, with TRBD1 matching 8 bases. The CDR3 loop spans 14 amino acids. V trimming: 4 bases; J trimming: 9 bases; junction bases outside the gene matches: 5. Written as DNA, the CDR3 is TGTGCCAGCAGTTGGGACAGGTGGACTTCACCCCTCCACTTT. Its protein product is CASSWDRWTSPLHF.

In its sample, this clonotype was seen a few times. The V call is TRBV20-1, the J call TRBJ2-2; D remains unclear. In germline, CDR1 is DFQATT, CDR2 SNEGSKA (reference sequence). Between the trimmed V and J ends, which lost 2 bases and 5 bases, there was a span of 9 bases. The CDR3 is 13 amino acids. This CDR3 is CSARPRYTGELFF. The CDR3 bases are TGCAGTGCTAGACCTAGATATACCGGGGAGCTGTTTTTT.

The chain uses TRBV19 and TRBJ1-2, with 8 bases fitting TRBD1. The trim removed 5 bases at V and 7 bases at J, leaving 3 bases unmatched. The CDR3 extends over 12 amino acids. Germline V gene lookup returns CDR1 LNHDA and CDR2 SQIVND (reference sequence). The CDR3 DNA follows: TGTGCCAGTAGTCAGGGGGCGCGTGGCTACACCTTC. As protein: CASSQGARGYTF.

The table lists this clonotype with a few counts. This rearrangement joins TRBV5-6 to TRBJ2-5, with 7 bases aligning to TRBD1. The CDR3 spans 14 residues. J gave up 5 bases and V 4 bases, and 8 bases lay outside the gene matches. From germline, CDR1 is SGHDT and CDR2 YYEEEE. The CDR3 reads CASSPDREYETQYF. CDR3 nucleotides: TGTGCCAGCAGCCCTGACAGGGAATACGAGACCCAGTACTTC. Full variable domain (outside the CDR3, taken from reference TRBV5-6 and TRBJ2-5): DAGVTQSPTHLIKTRGQQVTLRCSPKSGHDTVSWYQQALGQGPQFIFQYYEEEERQRGNFPDRFSGHQFPNYSSELNVNALLLGDSALYLCASSPDREYETQYFGPGTRLLVL.

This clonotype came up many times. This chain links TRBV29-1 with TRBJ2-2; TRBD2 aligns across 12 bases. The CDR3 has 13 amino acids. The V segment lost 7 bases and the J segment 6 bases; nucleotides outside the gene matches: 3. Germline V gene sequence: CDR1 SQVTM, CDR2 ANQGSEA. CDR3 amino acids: CSGRLAGAGELFF. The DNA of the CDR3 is TGCAGCGGGCGACTAGCGGGAGCCGGGGAGCTGTTTTTT.

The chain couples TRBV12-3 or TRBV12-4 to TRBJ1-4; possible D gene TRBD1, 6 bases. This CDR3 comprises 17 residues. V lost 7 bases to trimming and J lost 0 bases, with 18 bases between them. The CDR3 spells CASTPRGSAATNEKLFF. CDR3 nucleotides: TGTGCCAGCACCCCCAGGGGCAGCGCTGCAACTAATGAAAAACTGTTTTTT.

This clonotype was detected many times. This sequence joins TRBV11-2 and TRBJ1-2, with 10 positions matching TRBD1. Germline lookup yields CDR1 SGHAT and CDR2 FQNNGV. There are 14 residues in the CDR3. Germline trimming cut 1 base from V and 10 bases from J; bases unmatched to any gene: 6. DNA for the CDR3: TGTGCCAGCAGCTTAGTTACGGACAGGGGGGACTACACCTTC. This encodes CASSLVTDRGDYTF.

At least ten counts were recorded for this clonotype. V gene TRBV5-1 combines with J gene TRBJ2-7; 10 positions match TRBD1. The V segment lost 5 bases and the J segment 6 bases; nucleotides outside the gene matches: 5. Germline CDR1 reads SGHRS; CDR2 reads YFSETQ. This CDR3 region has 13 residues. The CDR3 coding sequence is TGCGCCAGCAGAGGGACAGGGGAGGCCGAGCAGTACTTC. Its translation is CASRGTGEAEQYF.

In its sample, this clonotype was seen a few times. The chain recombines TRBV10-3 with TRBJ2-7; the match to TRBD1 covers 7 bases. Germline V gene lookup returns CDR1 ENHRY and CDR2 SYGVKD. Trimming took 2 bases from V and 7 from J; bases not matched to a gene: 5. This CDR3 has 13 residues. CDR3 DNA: TGTGCCATCAGTGAGAGGACAGGCGCAGAGCAGTACTTC. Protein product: CAISERTGAEQYF.

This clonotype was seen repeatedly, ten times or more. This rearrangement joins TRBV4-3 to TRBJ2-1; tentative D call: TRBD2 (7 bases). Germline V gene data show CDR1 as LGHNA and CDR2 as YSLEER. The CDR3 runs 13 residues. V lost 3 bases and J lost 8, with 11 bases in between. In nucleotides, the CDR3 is TGCGCCAGCAGCCAGCTAGGGGGGGATGAGCAGTTCTTC. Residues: CASSQLGGDEQFF.

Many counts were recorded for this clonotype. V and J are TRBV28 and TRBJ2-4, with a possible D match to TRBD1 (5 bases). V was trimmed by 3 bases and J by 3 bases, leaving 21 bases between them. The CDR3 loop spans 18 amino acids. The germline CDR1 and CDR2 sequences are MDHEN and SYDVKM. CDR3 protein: CASSFPNTGLNDKNIQYF. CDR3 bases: TGTGCCAGCAGTTTCCCGAATACAGGTTTAAATGACAAAAACATTCAGTACTTC.

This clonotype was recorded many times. The CDR3, as DNA: TGTGCCAGCAGCCTCAGGAGTGGGTATTACCAAGAGGCAGATACGCAGTATTTT. Encoded protein: CASSLRSGYYQEADTQYF. V gene TRBV7-9 combines with J gene TRBJ2-3; D call uncertain. Germline V gene lookup returns CDR1 SEHNR and CDR2 FQNEAQ (reference sequence). The CDR3 is made up of 18 amino acids. V was clipped by 5 bases and J by 4 bases, with 25 bases between them.

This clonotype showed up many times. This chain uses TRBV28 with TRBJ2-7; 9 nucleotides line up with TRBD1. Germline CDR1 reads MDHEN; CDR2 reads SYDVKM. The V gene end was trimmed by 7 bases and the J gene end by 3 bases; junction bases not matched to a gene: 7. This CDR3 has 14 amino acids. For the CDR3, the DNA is TGTGCCAGCACCCTGACAGGGGGGGACTACGAGCAGTACTTC. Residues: CASTLTGGDYEQYF.